This TCR beta chain was profiled in a study of cytomegalovirus exposure and HLA in healthy donors (TCRdb year 2017). In the study overall: An earlier analysis of under 600 of the donors reported 250 to 300 Gb of sequence data and 100 million to 140 million unique TCR beta sequences from 150 million to 200 million T cells. Approximately 310 gigabases of sequencing data and tens of millions of unique TCR sequences were included in an early release covering 550 to 650 HLA-typed donors. Among the roughly 390 genotyped donors, around 81% belonged to the genetic ancestry cluster associated with self-reported Caucasian donors. The study aimed to test whether cataloging public T cell receptors could reveal signatures of past pathogen exposure. The study used immunosequencing to profile the T cell repertoires of 670 or so subjects and linked those repertoires to cytomegalovirus serostatus. Along with the roughly 610-subject first cohort, a separate validation cohort of some 130 different subjects was used. High-throughput TCR immunosequencing, statistical association of individual TCRs with disease status, and machine learning were combined to predict cytomegalovirus infection status. A later analysis re-examined previously published TCR beta repertoires from about 700 donors and added high-resolution HLA genotyping to investigate patterns of TCR occurrence. Rather than using new phenotypic data, the later analysis identified candidate immune exposures from TCR beta sequences and from how often those sequences occurred across donors. An earlier analysis of 587 of the donors used high-throughput TCR beta sequencing to judge whether each TCR beta V gene segment behaved as functional or pseudogenic. Donor age, sex, ethnicity and CMV serostatus were collected together with the repertoire data. In a later genetic analysis, genome-wide SNP genotypes for about three fifths of the roughly 670 donors were used, and that subset was treated as a discovery cohort. Every discovery cohort repertoire had been produced on one sequencing platform. Both class I and class II loci were covered by HLA typing, at four-digit resolution. The number of donors typed differed by locus, with roughly 629-640 for A, B, C, DRB1 and DQB1, around 560 for DQA1, 600 to 610 for DPA1, and over 400 for DPB1. Because of strong linkage in the cohort, roughly 5 DR-DQ haplotypes were treated as single units for association and clustering. Among about 360 genotyped donors of the cohort, an average of about 240,000 unique TCR beta nucleotide sequences were sequenced per donor, 15% to 20% of them non-productive. Results the study describes overall, beyond this receptor: A cluster of highly shared sequence variants was judged likely to represent a technical artifact of the sequencing pipeline. When HLA alleles, especially DR and DQ, strongly co-occurred, TCR associations were difficult to assign to individual alleles. In an earlier analysis of several hundred of the donors, most TCR beta V segments were observed in productive rearrangements about 87% or about 30% of the time, broadly matching IMGT annotations. According to a later analysis, parvovirus B19, influenza, CMV and Epstein-Barr virus appeared linked to several top co-occurrence clusters. It was suggested by the authors that the approach could potentially be generalized to other disease states and immunological phenotypes. Correlated functional status among segregating V segments might reflect linkage disequilibrium, but an unknown experimental factor could not be ruled out. A later analysis found that TCR association rates varied across HLA loci, with DRB1 alleles showing the most associated TCRs and HLA-C alleles the fewest. Because counts were too low, roughly 16 rarely observed V segments, including chromosome 9 orphons, were excluded from the earlier analysis of fewer than 650 of the donors. Most TCR sequences were seen in very few donors, while some public TCRs were found in many individuals. In vitro tests confirmed that three of the cytomegalovirus-associated TCR beta chains recognize cytomegalovirus antigens. A later analysis found that HLA-associated TCR beta chains were more clonally expanded and had lower generation probabilities than equally common non-associated chains. A later analysis associated roughly 17,000 TCR beta sequences with specific HLA alleles at a false discovery rate of 0.05. A further reported finding was that TCR beta sequences accurately predicted the HLA-A and HLA-B alleles for most subjects in the first cohort. Because HLA typing was missing for some donors at each locus, association tests included only the typed subset. Presence/absence analyses assumed roughly uniform sequencing depth across donors, an assumption that may not hold. According to a later genetic analysis, donors in an Asian-associated ancestry cluster had fewer N-insertions in productive TCRs than the approximately 700-donor mean. Some IMGT-functional V segments, including TRBV6-2 and TRBV6-3, could not be told apart with the 87-base-pair reads, so those segments were excluded. A later genetic analysis associated a missense DCLRE1C variant with V-gene and J-gene trimming of TCR beta chains, and an independent cohort replicated the association. The only immune exposure information available for the cohort was CMV serostatus. In a later analysis, most CMV-associated TCR beta chains were found to appear HLA-restricted, with HLA associations seemingly driven largely by CMV exposure. The cohort was sequenced for TCR beta chains only, and without alpha or paired-chain data the features that could be detected were limited. Cytomegalovirus status was reported to be diagnosed by the classifier with high specificity and sensitivity in both the original and validation cohorts. The study listed 170 or so TCR beta chains as associated with cytomegalovirus.

Comment on this clone: It lacks a known antigen. Base qualities are not recorded, but no much larger clone differs from it by a single base.

The cohort comprised fewer than 700 healthy bone marrow donors. At the time of sampling, all cohort members were nominally healthy, though unrecorded immune exposures were likely present. The donor tested CMV seronegative and was one of the 352 seronegative cohort members. A peripheral blood sample was provided by each donor, and peripheral blood mononuclear cells were used for TCR beta sequencing. Genomic DNA extraction from the blood cell samples was performed with the Qiagen DNeasy Blood Extraction Kit. Receptor libraries were prepared by the immunoSEQ multiplex PCR assay. For the multiplex PCR, a mixture combining 60 forward primers for TCR Vbeta segments and 13 reverse primers for TCR Jbeta segments was used. The CDR3 region of rearranged TCR beta genes was amplified from genomic DNA with a multiplex PCR assay. The amplified TCR beta libraries were sequenced on the Illumina HiSeq System as 87-base-pair reads. On the study's bioinformatics: In a later analysis, tens of millions of unique TCR beta chains were counted across the approximately 640 repertoires, and around 11 million of these chains were shared by at least two donors. Raw reads were error-corrected and collapsed into unique sequences with a nearest-neighbor algorithm that merged closely related sequences to remove PCR and sequencing errors. CDR3 sequences were aligned to IMGT reference sequences to assign V, D and J gene segments. For a sequence to be retained, a match of at least six nucleotides to both a V gene segment and a J gene segment was required. Rearrangements were classified as productive when the CDR3 lacked stop codons and remained in frame with V and J, and all other rearrangements were classified as non-productive. CDR3 was defined by IMGT convention, running from the second conserved V-encoded cysteine to the conserved J-encoded phenylalanine. The earlier analysis of about 610 of the donors excluded any sequence lacking an unambiguous match to a single V gene segment. An earlier analysis of around 600 of the donors classified V segments as functional when productive rearrangements were above 56.7% and as segregating when the standard deviation between donors was above 5%. A statistical classification framework was built for diagnosing cytomegalovirus status from the catalog of TCR beta chain sequences. V and J gene assignment, in a later analysis, came from comparing TCR nucleotide sequences with IMGT/GENE-DB human TR gene sequences. Using the TCRdist pipeline, a later analysis assigned CDR3 sequences along with most-parsimonious VDJ recombination scenarios. In a later analysis, every TCR beta chain was defined by the combination of its CDR3 amino acid sequence and its V-gene family, and reads without a unique V-gene family were dropped. To address suspected cross-contamination and a sequencing artifact, a later analysis removed roughly 580 highly shared, low-generation-probability nucleotide sequences. In a later analysis, a clonal expansion index was calculated for each public chain from normalized within-repertoire ranks of inferred template counts. In a later analysis, generation probabilities were computed using a VDJ recombination model fitted to out-of-frame rearrangements, and the results were checked against IGoR. In a later analysis, TCR-TCR, TCR-HLA and TCR-CMV co-occurrence was scored with hypergeometric tests, and a repertoire-size bias correction was applied to TCR pairs. To estimate false discovery rates, a later analysis permuted the HLA or CMV assignments 20 times. In a later analysis, co-occurring TCRs were grouped with DBSCAN, and TCRdist sequence similarity was added when clustering was performed within HLA-allele-positive subsets. Co-occurrence clustering excluded repertoires with fewer than 30,000 or more than 120,000 public chains, plus five with anomalous nucleotide sharing. The table was pulled from immuneACCESS by TCRdb, which kept in-frame rearrangements only. Such tables lose some clones; where checked, under half of the loss comes from unresolved V genes, and the rest has no known cause. V, J and clone size were drawn from that table, and D and trimming were deduced from the DNA. The sample table holds approximately 100,000 clones, of which 60% to 80% were seen once. 0.95% to 1.5% of the sample lies in the top ten.

The CDR3 covers 15 residues, taking in both the cysteine and the phenylalanine. Only the CDR3 region is kept as DNA, spanning 45 bases read in frame from base 1. Per the germline V gene (reference sequence), SEHNR is the CDR1 and FQNEAQ is the CDR2. V is cut back by 6 bases and J by 0 bases, with 7 bases in the junction unmatched. Rearrangement joined TRBV7-9 to TRBJ1-2, and 7 junctional nucleotides match TRBD1. Sequences were obtained from PBMCs. The TCR originated in a female donor in good health and CMV-seronegative. This receptor carries the CDR3 CASSLGTEANYGYTF. The nucleotides read TGTGCCAGCAGTCTCGGGACAGAAGCTAACTATGGCTACACCTTC. Here the CDR3 is joined to the reference TRBV7-9 and TRBJ1-2 genes, and the full variable domain is: DTGVSQNPRHKITKRGQNVTFRCDPISEHNRLYWYRQTLGQGPEFLTYFQNEAQLEKSRLLSDRFSAERPKGSFSTLEIQRTEQGDSAMYLCASSLGTEANYGYTFGSGTRLTVV.